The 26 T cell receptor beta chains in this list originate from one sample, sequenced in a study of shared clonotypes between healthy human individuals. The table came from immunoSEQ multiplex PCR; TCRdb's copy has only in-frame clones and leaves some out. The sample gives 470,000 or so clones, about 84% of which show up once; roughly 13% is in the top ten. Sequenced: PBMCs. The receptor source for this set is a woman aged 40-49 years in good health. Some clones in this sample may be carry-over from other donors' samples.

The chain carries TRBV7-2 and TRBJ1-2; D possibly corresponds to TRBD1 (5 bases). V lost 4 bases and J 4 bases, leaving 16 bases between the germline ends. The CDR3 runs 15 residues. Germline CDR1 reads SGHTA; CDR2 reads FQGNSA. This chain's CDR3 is CASSSMSVGAYGYTF. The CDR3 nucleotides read TGTGCCAGCAGCTCAATGAGTGTCGGGGCCTATGGCTACACCTTC.

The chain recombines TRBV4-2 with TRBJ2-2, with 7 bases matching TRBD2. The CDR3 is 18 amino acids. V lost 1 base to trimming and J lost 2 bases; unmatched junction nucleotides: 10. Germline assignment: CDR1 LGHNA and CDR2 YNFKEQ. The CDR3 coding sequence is TGTGCCAGCAGCCAAGGCCCCCTGCGGGAGAGAAACACCGGGGAGCTGTTTTTT. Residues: CASSQGPLRERNTGELFF.

CDR3 DNA sequence: TGTGCCAGCAGTTCCTCTAGCACAGATACGCAGTATTTT. Its protein is CASSSSSTDTQYF. V and J are TRBV7-9 and TRBJ2-3, with D uncertain. The germline CDR1 and CDR2 sequences are SEHNR and FQNEAQ (reference sequence). The V gene lost 6 bases and the J gene lost 0 bases, with 7 bases spanning the gap. The CDR3 sequence is 13 residues long.

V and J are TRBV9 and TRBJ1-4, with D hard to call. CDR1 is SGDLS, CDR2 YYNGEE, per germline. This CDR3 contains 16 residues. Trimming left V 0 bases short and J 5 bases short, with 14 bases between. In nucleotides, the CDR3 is TGTGCCAGCAGCGTAGCTGTCGGCAGTCGGAATGAAAAACTGTTTTTT. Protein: CASSVAVGSRNEKLFF.

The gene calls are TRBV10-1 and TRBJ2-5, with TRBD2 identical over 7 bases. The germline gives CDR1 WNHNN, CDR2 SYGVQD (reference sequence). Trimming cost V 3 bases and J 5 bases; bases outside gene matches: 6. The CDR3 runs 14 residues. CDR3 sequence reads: CASSDRLASETQYF. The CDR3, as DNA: TGCGCCAGCAGTGACCGACTAGCCAGTGAGACCCAGTACTTC.

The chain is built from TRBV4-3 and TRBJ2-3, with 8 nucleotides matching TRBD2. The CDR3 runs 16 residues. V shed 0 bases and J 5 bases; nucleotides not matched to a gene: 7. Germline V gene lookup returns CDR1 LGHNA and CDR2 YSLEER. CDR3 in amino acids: CASSQDYGRALDTQYF. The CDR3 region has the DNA TGCGCCAGCAGCCAAGATTACGGGAGGGCTTTAGATACGCAGTATTTT.

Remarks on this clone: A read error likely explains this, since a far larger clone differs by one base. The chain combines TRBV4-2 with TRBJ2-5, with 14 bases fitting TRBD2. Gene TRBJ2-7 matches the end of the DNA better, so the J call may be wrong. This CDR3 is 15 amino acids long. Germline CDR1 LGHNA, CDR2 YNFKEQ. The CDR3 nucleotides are TGTGCCAGCAGACACGGGACTAGCGGGAGCTACGAGCAGTACTTC. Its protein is CASRHGTSGSYEQYF.

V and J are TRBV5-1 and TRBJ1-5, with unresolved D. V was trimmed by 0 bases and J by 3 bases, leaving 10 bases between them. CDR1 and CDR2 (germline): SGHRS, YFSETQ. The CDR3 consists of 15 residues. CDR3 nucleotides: TGCGCCAGCAGCTTGGACGGGTTGGTCAATCAGCCCCAGCATTTT. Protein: CASSLDGLVNQPQHF.

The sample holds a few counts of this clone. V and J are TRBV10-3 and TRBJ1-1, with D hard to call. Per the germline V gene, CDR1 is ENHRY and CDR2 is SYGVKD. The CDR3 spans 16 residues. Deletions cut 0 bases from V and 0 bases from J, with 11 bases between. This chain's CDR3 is CAISESFGLMNTEAFF. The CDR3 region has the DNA TGTGCCATCAGTGAGTCGTTCGGCCTCATGAACACTGAAGCTTTCTTT.

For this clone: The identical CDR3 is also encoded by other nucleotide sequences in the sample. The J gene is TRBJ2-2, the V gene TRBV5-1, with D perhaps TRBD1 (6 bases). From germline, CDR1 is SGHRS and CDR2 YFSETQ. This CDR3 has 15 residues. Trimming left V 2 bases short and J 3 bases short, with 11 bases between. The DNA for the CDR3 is TGCGCCAGCAGCTTTGAGACAGGCGACACCGGGGAGCTGTTTTTT. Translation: CASSFETGDTGELFF.

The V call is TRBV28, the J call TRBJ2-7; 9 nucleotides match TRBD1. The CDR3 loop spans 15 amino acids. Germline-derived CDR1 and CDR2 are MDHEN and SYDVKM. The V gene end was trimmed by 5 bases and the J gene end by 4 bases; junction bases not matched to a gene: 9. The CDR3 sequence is CASSVPGQGSYEQYF. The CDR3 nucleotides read TGTGCCAGCAGTGTACCGGGACAGGGAAGTTACGAGCAGTACTTC.

The CDR3 sequence is CASSLEGGTGKNEQFF. CDR3 coding DNA: TGTGCCAGCAGCTTAGAGGGGGGGACAGGGAAGAATGAGCAGTTCTTC. The rearrangement links TRBV7-2 to TRBJ2-1; TRBD1 matches 9 bases. The CDR3 runs to 16 residues. The V gene's germline CDR1 is SGHTA and CDR2 FQGNSA. The junction had 8 bases not matched to a gene; V was cut back by 1 base and J by 7 bases.

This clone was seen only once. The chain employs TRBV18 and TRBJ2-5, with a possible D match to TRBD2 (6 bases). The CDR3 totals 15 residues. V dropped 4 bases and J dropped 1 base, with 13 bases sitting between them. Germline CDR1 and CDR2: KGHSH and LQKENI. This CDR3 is CASSRGTGGQETQYF. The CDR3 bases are TGTGCCAGCTCACGGGGGACTGGCGGCCAAGAGACCCAGTACTTC.

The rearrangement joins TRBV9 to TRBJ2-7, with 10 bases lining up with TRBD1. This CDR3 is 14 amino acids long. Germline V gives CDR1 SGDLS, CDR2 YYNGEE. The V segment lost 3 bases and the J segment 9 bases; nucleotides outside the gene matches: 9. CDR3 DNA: TGTGCCAGCAGCGAACGGGACAGGGGCACCCCGCAGTACTTC. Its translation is CASSERDRGTPQYF.

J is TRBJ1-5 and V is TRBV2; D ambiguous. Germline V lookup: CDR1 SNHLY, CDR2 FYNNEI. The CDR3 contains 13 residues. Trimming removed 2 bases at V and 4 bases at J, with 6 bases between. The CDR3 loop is CASSERSNQPQHF. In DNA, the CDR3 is TGTGCCAGCAGTGAAAGGTCTAATCAGCCCCAGCATTTT.

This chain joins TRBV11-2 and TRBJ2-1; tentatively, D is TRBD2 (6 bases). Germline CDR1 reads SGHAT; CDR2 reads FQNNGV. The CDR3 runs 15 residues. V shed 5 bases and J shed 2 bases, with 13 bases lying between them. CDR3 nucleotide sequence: TGTGCCAGCAGCCCCAGCGGGTGGACCTACAATGAGCAGTTCTTC. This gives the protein CASSPSGWTYNEQFF.

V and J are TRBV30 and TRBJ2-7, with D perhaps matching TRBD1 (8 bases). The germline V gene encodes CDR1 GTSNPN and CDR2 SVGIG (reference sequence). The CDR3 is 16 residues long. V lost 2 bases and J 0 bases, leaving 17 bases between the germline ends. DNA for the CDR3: TGTGCCTGGAGTACAGGGGGGGGCTGGAGCTCCTACGAGCAGTACTTC. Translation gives CAWSTGGGWSSYEQYF. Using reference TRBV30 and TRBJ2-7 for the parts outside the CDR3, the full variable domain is SQTIHQWPATLVQPVGSPLSLECTVEGTSNPNLYWYRQAAGRGLQLLFYSVGIGQISSEVPQNLSASRPQDRQFILSSKKLLLSDSGFYLCAWSTGGGWSSYEQYFGPGTRLTVT.

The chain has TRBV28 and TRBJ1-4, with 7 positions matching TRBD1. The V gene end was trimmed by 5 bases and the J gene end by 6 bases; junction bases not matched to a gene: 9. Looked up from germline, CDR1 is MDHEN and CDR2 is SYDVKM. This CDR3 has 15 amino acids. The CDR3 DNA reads TGTGCCAGCAGTATACAGGGGAAGGGGTATGAAAAACTGTTTTTT. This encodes CASSIQGKGYEKLFF.

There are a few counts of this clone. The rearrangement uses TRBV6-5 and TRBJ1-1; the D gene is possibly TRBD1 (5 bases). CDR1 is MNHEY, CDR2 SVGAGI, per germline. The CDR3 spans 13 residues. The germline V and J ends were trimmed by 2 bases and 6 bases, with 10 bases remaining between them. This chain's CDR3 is CASSYGRGSEAFF. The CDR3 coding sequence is TGTGCCAGCAGTTACGGCCGGGGCTCTGAAGCTTTCTTT.

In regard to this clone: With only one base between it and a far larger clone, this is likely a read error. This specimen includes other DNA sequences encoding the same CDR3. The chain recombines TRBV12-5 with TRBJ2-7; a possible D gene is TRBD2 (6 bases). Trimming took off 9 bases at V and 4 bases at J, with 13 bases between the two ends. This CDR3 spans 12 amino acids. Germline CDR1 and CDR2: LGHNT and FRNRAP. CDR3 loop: CARGAGGYEQYF. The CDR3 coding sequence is TGTGCTAGGGGAGCTGGAGGGTACGAGCAGTACTTC.

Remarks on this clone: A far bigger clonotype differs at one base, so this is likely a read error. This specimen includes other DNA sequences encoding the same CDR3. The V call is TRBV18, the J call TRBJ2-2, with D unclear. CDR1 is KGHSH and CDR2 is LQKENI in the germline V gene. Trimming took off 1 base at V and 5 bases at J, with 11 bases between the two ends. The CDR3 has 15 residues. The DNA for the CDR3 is TGTGCCAGCTCACCACACGCAGGATTGACCGGGGAGCTGTTTTTT. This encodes CASSPHAGLTGELFF.

CDR3 sequence (DNA): TGTGCCAGCAGTTTGCAGAGCAGGGAGCTGTTTTTT. As protein: CASSLQSRELFF. The rearrangement links TRBV28 to TRBJ2-2, with D uncertain. The length of the CDR3 is 12 residues. Looked up from germline, CDR1 is MDHEN and CDR2 is SYDVKM. Deletions cut 3 bases from V and 9 bases from J, with 8 bases between.

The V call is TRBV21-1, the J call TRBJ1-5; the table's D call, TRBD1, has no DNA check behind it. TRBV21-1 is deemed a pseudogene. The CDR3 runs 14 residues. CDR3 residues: CASSRASSNQPQHF. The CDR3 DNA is TGTGCCAGCAGCAGGGCGAGTAGCAATCAGCCCCAGCATTTT.

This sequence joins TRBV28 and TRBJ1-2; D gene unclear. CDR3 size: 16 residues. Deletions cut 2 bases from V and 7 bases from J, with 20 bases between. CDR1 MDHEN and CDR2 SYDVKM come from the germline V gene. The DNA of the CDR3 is TGTGCCAGCAGTTTAGAGCTTGACCTGGCTTCCGGTGGCTACACCTTC. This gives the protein CASSLELDLASGGYTF.

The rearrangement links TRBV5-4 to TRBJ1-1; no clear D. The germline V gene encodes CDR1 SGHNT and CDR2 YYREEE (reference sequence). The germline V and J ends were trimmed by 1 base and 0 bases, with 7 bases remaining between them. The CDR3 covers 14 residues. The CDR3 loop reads CASSLNFLNTEAFF. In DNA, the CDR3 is TGTGCCAGCAGCTTGAATTTTCTGAACACTGAAGCTTTCTTT.

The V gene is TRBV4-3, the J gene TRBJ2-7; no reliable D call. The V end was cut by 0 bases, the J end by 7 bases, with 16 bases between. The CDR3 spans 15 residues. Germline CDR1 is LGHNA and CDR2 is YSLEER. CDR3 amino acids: CASSQDRFQVWEQYF. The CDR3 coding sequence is TGCGCCAGCAGCCAAGATCGGTTTCAGGTTTGGGAGCAGTACTTC.